A selection of T cell receptor beta chains follows, all from one sample in a study of blood T cell repertoires in COVID-19. The assay was immunoSEQ multiplex PCR, and TCRdb's table has in-frame clones only and misses some. The sample contains about 100,000 clones, around 85% of which appear only once. The specimen was peripheral blood. All receptors come from a woman aged 60-75 years with acute or convalescent COVID-19. Each CDR3 is given with its conserved first and last residue. A D gene is named only where the DNA matches it firmly. Clone size, where shown, is once, few, many, or a class for clones that have expanded.

v_call	j_call	d_call	clone_size	cdr3_aa	cdr3_nt
TRBV7-6	TRBJ2-7	NA	NA	CASGEGVYEQYF	TGTGCCAGCGGCGAGGGAGTCTACGAGCAGTACTTC
TRBV7-2	TRBJ1-3	TRBD1	few	CASTDRDRRNTIYF	TGTGCCAGCACCGACCGGGACAGGCGAAACACCATATATTTT
TRBV2	TRBJ2-7	TRBD1	NA	CASSENRGPFEQYF	TGTGCCAGCAGTGAGAACAGGGGGCCGTTTGAGCAGTACTTC
TRBV15	TRBJ1-1	NA	few	CATSRSPPTEAFF	TGTGCCACCAGCAGATCTCCCCCCACTGAAGCTTTCTTT
TRBV20-1	TRBJ2-7	NA	NA	CSALYSYEQYF	TGCAGTGCTCTTTATTCCTACGAGCAGTACTTC
TRBV7-6	TRBJ2-7	TRBD1	NA	CASSLALQGVGEQYF	TGTGCCAGCAGCTTAGCTTTACAGGGGGTGGGGGAGCAGTACTTC
TRBV7-3	TRBJ2-7	TRBD1	few	CASSSGTGANEQYF	TGTGCCAGCAGCTCAGGGACAGGGGCGAACGAGCAGTACTTC
TRBV18	TRBJ1-1	NA	NA	CASSLTQQNTEAFF	TGTGCCAGCTCACTTACACAACAGAACACTGAAGCTTTCTTT
TRBV2	TRBJ2-3	NA	NA	CASRIGAKRTDTQYF	TGTGCCAGCAGGATAGGGGCGAAGAGGACAGATACGCAGTATTTT
TRBV10-3	TRBJ1-1	NA	once	CAIKQGTDQSVTFF	TGTGCCATCAAACAAGGGACTGACCAGAGCGTGACTTTCTTT
TRBV28	TRBJ1-4	NA	NA	CASLNNRVTNEKLFF	TGTGCCAGCCTAAACAACAGAGTCACTAATGAAAAACTGTTTTTT
TRBV20-1	TRBJ2-7	NA	NA	CSARDSAEQYF	TGCAGTGCTAGGGACAGTGCCGAGCAGTACTTC
TRBV4-1	TRBJ1-4	TRBD1	NA	CASSNPFGTGGSKLFF	TGCGCCAGCAGCAATCCCTTCGGGACAGGGGGTTCAAAACTGTTTTTT
TRBV7-9	TRBJ1-5	NA	NA	CASSLPVNSNQPQHF	TGTGCCAGCAGCTTGCCGGTTAATAGCAATCAGCCCCAGCATTTT
TRBV3-1/TRBV3-2	TRBJ2-1	TRBD1	NA	CASSLYRDSPFGQFF	TGTGCCAGCAGCCTCTATAGGGACAGCCCTTTTGGGCAGTTCTTC
TRBV5-4	TRBJ1-2	NA	once	CASSSRVNYGYTF	TGTGCCAGCAGTTCCAGGGTTAACTATGGCTACACCTTC
TRBV10-3	TRBJ1-1	NA	NA	CAAREDTEAFF	TGTGCCGCGCGAGAAGACACTGAAGCTTTCTTT
TRBV27	TRBJ1-1	NA	NA	CASNQGTVGGNTEAFF	TGTGCCAGCAACCAGGGTACAGTGGGGGGGAACACTGAAGCTTTCTTT
TRBV11-3	TRBJ1-2	NA	NA	CASSLTGYGYTF	TGTGCCAGCAGTCTGACTGGGTATGGCTACACCTTC
TRBV3-1/TRBV3-2	TRBJ1-4	TRBD1	NA	CASSKGQGPEKLFF	TGTGCCAGCAGCAAGGGACAGGGGCCCGAAAAACTGTTTTTT
TRBV29-1	TRBJ2-1	TRBD1	few	CSVLGQGKYNEQFF	TGCAGCGTTCTCGGACAGGGGAAGTACAATGAGCAGTTCTTC
TRBV11-3	TRBJ2-7	NA	once	CASRRTASYEQYF	TGTGCCAGCAGGCGGACAGCTTCCTACGAGCAGTACTTC
TRBV27	TRBJ1-4	NA	NA	CASSRGRGREKLFF	TGTGCCAGCAGTCGGGGGCGGGGGCGGGAAAAACTGTTTTTT
TRBV5-5	TRBJ1-6	NA	NA	CASSLGRVYNSPLHF	TGTGCCAGCAGCTTGGGCAGGGTCTATAATTCACCCCTCCACTTT
TRBV11-3	TRBJ2-3	TRBD1	NA	CASSLRQGSADTQYF	TGTGCCAGCAGCCTACGACAGGGGTCGGCAGATACGCAGTATTTT
TRBV15	TRBJ1-3	TRBD1	NA	CATSDVRGRTGNTIYF	TGTGCCACCAGCGACGTCAGGGGGCGGACTGGAAACACCATATATTTT
TRBV7-8	TRBJ1-2	TRBD1	NA	CASSLARPGQGYGYTF	TGTGCCAGCAGCTTAGCGAGGCCGGGACAGGGGTATGGCTACACCTTC
TRBV3-1/TRBV3-2	TRBJ2-2	NA	NA	CASSLRLVTGELFF	TGTGCCAGCAGTCTAAGACTCGTCACCGGGGAGCTGTTTTTT
TRBV6-5	TRBJ1-1	NA	NA	CASSTGYTEAFF	TGTGCCAGCAGCACAGGATACACTGAAGCTTTCTTT
TRBV6-2/TRBV6-3	TRBJ1-5	NA	few	CASSPDRNQPQHF	TGTGCCAGCAGCCCTGACAGAAATCAGCCCCAGCATTTT
TRBV19	TRBJ1-2	TRBD1	NA	CASNGQGRNYGYTF	TGTGCCAGTAATGGACAGGGGAGGAACTATGGCTACACCTTC
TRBV11-3	TRBJ2-1	NA	NA	CASSLEHNYNEQFF	TGTGCCAGCAGCTTAGAGCACAATTACAATGAGCAGTTCTTC
TRBV19	TRBJ2-5	NA	NA	CASSKGGTETQYF	TGTGCCAGTAGTAAGGGAGGTACGGAGACCCAGTACTTC
TRBV15	TRBJ1-5	NA	NA	CATSRGGRSNQPQHF	TGTGCCACCAGCAGGGGGGGGCGCAGCAATCAGCCCCAGCATTTT
TRBV3-1/TRBV3-2	TRBJ1-3	NA	once	CASSQDRNTIYF	TGTGCCAGCAGCCAAGACAGAAACACCATATATTTT
TRBV11-3	TRBJ1-2	NA	NA	CASSLNSINYGYTF	TGTGCCAGCAGCTTGAACAGCATTAACTATGGCTACACCTTC
TRBV2	TRBJ1-6	NA	NA	CASSEEIGGRSPLHF	TGTGCCAGCAGTGAAGAAATAGGGGGTCGGTCACCCCTCCACTTT
TRBV5-4	TRBJ2-3	TRBD2	NA	CASSPGTSGRDTQYF	TGTGCCAGCAGCCCAGGGACTAGCGGGAGAGATACGCAGTATTTT
TRBV5-6	TRBJ2-6	NA	NA	CASSIRGPLSGANVLTF	TGTGCCAGCAGCATCAGGGGCCCCCTCTCTGGGGCCAACGTCCTGACTTTC
TRBV3-1/TRBV3-2	TRBJ2-5	TRBD1	once	CASSQWDRGDQETQYF	TGTGCCAGCAGCCAATGGGACAGGGGAGATCAAGAGACCCAGTACTTC
TRBV3-1/TRBV3-2	TRBJ2-7	TRBD2	once	CASSQAPGLSYEQYF	TGTGCCAGCAGCCAAGCGCCGGGACTATCCTACGAGCAGTACTTC
TRBV5-1	TRBJ2-5	TRBD1	NA	CASSLRTGGLETQYF	TGCGCCAGCAGCCTGAGGACAGGGGGTCTGGAGACCCAGTACTTC
TRBV10-3	TRBJ1-5	TRBD1	NA	CAISAVNRGQGGQPQHF	TGTGCCATCAGTGCAGTGAACCGTGGACAGGGGGGTCAGCCCCAGCATTTT
TRBV6-2/TRBV6-3	TRBJ2-2	TRBD1	few	CASSYSWPGTGSGELFF	TGTGCCAGCAGTTACTCGTGGCCCGGGACAGGGTCCGGGGAGCTGTTTTTT
TRBV18	TRBJ2-5	NA	NA	CASSTRTDQGETQYF	TGTGCCAGCTCAACTCGAACGGACCAGGGAGAGACCCAGTACTTC